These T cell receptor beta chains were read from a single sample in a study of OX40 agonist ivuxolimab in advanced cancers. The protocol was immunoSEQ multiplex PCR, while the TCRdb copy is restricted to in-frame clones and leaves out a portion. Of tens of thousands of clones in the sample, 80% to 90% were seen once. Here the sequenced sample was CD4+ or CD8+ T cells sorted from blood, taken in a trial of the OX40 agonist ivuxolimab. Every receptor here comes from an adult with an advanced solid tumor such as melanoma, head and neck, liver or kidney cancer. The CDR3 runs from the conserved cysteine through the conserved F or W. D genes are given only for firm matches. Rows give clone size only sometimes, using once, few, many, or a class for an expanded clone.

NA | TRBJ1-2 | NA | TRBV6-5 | CASSKTRDYGYTF | TGTGCCAGCAGCAAAACACGGGACTATGGCTACACCTTC
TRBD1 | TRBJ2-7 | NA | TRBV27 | CASSGAGTGEREQYF | TGTGCCAGCAGTGGGGCGGGGACAGGGGAGCGCGAGCAGTACTTC
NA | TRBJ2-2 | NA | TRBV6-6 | CASGGGKGTGELFF | TGTGCCAGCGGGGGCGGGAAGGGCACCGGGGAGCTGTTTTTT
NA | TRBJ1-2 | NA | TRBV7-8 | CASSLREQGYTF | TGTGCCAGCAGCTTAAGGGAACAAGGCTACACCTTC
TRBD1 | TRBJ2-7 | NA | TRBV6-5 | CASSQTGFGEQYF | TGTGCCAGCAGCCAGACAGGGTTCGGCGAGCAGTACTTC
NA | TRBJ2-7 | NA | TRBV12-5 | CASGLADWGSYEQYF | TGTGCTAGTGGTTTGGCAGACTGGGGTTCCTACGAGCAGTACTTC
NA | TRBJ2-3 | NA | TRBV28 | CASSFTDTQYF | TGTGCCAGCAGTTTTACCGATACGCAGTATTTT
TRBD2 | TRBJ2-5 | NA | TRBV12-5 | CASGLASGLAGAWETQYF | TGTGCTAGTGGTTTGGCCTCGGGGCTAGCGGGAGCTTGGGAGACCCAGTACTTC
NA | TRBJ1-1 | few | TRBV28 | CASRGRTNTEAFF | TGTGCCAGCAGGGGCCGCACGAACACTGAAGCTTTCTTT
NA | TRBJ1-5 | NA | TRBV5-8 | CASSSYPWGADYHSNQPQHF | TGTGCCAGCAGCTCCTACCCCTGGGGGGCCGATTATCATAGCAATCAGCCCCAGCATTTT
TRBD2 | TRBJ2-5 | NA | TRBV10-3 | CAITPRGGPQETQYF | TGTGCCATCACCCCTCGGGGGGGACCTCAAGAGACCCAGTACTTC
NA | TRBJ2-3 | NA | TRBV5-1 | CASSLEAYTSTDTQYF | TGCGCCAGCAGCTTGGAGGCCTATACTAGCACAGATACGCAGTATTTT
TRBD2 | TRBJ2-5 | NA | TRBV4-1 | CASSQVGAAGGSETQYF | TGCGCCAGCAGCCAAGTGGGAGCGGCGGGGGGATCAGAGACCCAGTACTTC
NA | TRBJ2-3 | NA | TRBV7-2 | CASRYSFTDTDTQYF | TGTGCCAGCAGGTACTCTTTTACAGACACAGATACGCAGTATTTT
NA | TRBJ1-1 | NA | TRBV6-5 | CASSYSNHGTEAFF | TGTGCCAGCAGTTACTCAAACCACGGGACAGAAGCTTTCTTT
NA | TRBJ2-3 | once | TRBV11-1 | CASSFRQSRRADTQYF | TGTGCCAGCAGCTTCCGACAGTCAAGGAGGGCAGATACGCAGTATTTT
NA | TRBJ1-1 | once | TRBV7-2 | CASGSDRNTEAFF | TGTGCCAGCGGATCCGACAGGAACACTGAAGCTTTCTTT
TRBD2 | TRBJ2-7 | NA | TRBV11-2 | CASSLSTSASYEQYF | TGTGCCAGCAGCTTATCCACTAGCGCCTCCTACGAGCAGTACTTC
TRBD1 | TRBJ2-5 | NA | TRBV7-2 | CASSLFQGAGETQYF | TGTGCCAGCAGCTTATTCCAGGGGGCAGGGGAGACCCAGTACTTC
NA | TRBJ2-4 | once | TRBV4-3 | CASSQDQGTNIQYF | TGCGCCAGCAGCCAAGATCAGGGAACCAACATTCAGTACTTC
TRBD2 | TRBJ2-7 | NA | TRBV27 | CASSFSSGGLFYEQYF | TGTGCCAGCAGTTTTTCGAGCGGGGGGCTATTCTACGAGCAGTACTTC
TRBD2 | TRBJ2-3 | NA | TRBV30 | CAWGTSGGADTQYF | TGTGCCTGGGGGACTAGCGGGGGCGCAGATACGCAGTATTTT
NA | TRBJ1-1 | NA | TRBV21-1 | CASSKGALEAFF | TGTGCCAGCAGCAAAGGTGCACTTGAAGCTTTCTTT
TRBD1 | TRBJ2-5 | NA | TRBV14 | CASKGDSYQETQYF | TGTGCCAGCAAGGGGGACAGCTACCAAGAGACCCAGTACTTC
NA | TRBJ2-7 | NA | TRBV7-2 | CASSSAYEQYF | TGTGCCAGCAGCTCCGCCTACGAGCAGTACTTC
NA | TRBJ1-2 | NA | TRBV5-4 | CASSPGTAYGYTF | TGTGCCAGCAGCCCAGGGACGGCGTATGGCTACACCTTC
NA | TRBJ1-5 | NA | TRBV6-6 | CASSSRSVSGQPQHF | TGTGCCAGCAGTTCCCGGTCGGTTAGCGGTCAGCCCCAGCATTTT
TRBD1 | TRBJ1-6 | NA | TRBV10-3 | CAISDPDRGNSPLHF | TGTGCCATCAGTGACCCGGACAGGGGGAATTCACCCCTCCACTTT
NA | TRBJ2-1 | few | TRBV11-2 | CASSSRVYNEQFF | TGTGCCAGCAGCTCGAGGGTCTACAATGAGCAGTTCTTC
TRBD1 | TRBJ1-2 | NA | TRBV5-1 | CASSNGQGNYGYTF | TGCGCCAGCAGCAACGGACAGGGAAACTATGGCTACACCTTC
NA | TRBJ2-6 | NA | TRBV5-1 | CASSPQGESGANVLTF | TGCGCCAGCAGCCCCCAGGGTGAATCTGGGGCCAACGTCCTGACTTTC
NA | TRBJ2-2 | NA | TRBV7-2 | CASSLVPRLPGELFF | TGTGCCAGCAGCTTAGTGCCCCGACTTCCCGGGGAGCTGTTTTTT
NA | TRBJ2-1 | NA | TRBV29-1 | CSVPSEGLFSYNEQFF | TGCAGCGTTCCTTCGGAGGGCCTCTTCTCCTACAATGAGCAGTTCTTC
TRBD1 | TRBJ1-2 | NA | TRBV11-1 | CASSQGWDRNYGYTF | TGTGCCAGCAGCCAGGGGTGGGACAGGAACTATGGCTACACCTTC
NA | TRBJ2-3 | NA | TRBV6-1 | CASSPQGGSTDTQYF | TGTGCCAGCAGTCCACAGGGAGGTAGCACAGATACGCAGTATTTT
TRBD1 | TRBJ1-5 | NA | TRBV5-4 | CASSVDRDNQPQHF | TGTGCCAGCAGCGTTGACAGGGATAATCAGCCCCAGCATTTT
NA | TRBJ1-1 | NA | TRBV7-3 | CASSLQANTEAFF | TGTGCCAGCAGCTTACAGGCAAACACTGAAGCTTTCTTT
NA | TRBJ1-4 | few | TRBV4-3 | CASSHEGRWDSNEKLFF | TGCGCCAGCAGCCACGAGGGACGGTGGGACTCCAATGAAAAACTGTTTTTT
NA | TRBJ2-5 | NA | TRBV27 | CASSPWTKKQETQYF | TGTGCCAGCAGTCCTTGGACGAAGAAACAAGAGACCCAGTACTTC
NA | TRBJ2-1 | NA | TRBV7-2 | CASSVTGLMRNEQFF | TGTGCCAGCAGCGTTACAGGGTTGATGAGAAATGAGCAGTTCTTC
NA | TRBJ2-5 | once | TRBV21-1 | CASRRDRQETQYF | TGTGCCAGCCGACGGGACAGGCAAGAGACCCAGTACTTC
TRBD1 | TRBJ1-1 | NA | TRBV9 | CASSVEGTGVKTEAFF | TGTGCCAGCAGCGTAGAAGGGACAGGGGTTAAGACTGAAGCTTTCTTT
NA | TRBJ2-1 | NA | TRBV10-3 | CAISDPRGSYNEQFF | TGTGCCATCAGTGACCCCCGGGGCTCCTACAATGAGCAGTTCTTC
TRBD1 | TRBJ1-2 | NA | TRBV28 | CASSPPDRDLVGYTF | TGTGCCAGCAGTCCCCCCGACAGGGACCTTGTAGGCTACACCTTC
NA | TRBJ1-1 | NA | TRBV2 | CASSVRSSRMEAFF | TGTGCCAGCAGTGTCCGGAGCAGTCGGATGGAAGCTTTCTTT